This T cell receptor (beta chain) was recorded in a study of shared clonotypes between healthy human individuals. TCRdb's copy holds only in-frame clones and misses some; the assay was immunoSEQ multiplex PCR. This sample has about 2.1 million clones, with just over 90% found just once. The naive CD8 population came from CD45RO-negative cells selected for CCR7, without terminally differentiated effector memory CD45RA+ cells. The germline V gene has CDR1 SGHVS and CDR2 FQNEAQ. Trimming cost V 0 bases and J 0 bases, with 12 bases left between them. This CDR3 is 17 amino acids long. Specimen: naive CD8+ T cells from PBMCs. The rearrangement links TRBV7-8 to TRBJ1-5; D possibly corresponds to TRBD1 (5 bases). The TCR comes from a man aged 18 to 30 in good health. Some clones in this sample may be carry-over from other donors' samples. Written as DNA, the CDR3 is TGTGCCAGCAGCTTAGCGGGGGTGCCTAATAGCAATCAGCCCCAGCATTTT. This encodes CASSLAGVPNSNQPQHF. The variable domain in full, with the rest retrieved from reference TRBV7-8 and TRBJ1-5, is GAGVSQSPRYKVAKRGQDVALRCDPISGHVSLFWYQQALGQGPEFLTYFQNEAQLDKSGLPSDRFFAERPEGSVSTLKIQRTQQEDSAVYLCASSLAGVPNSNQPQHFGDGTRLSIL.